This TCR beta chain was sequenced during a study of regulatory T cells in long-lasting Graves disease (dated by TCRdb to the early 2020s). Broadly, across the study: Patients with newly diagnosed Graves' disease had been on antithyroid drugs for under 3 months. Persistent Graves' disease patients were compared with newly diagnosed Graves' disease patients by peripheral blood TCR sequencing and RNA sequencing. A total of roughly 33 samples underwent TCR sequencing: approximately 13 from persistent and roughly 20 from newly diagnosed Graves' disease patients. The study was registered as a clinical trial and conducted in China.

This sample's time point label indicates: newly diagnosed GD, antithyroid drugs for less than 3 months. For both TCR sequencing and RNA sequencing, RNA was extracted from PBMCs in TRIzol. The diagnosis of Graves' disease followed American Thyroid Association guidelines. Patients for the study were recruited at an endocrinology department in Xi'an, China. From each patient, approximately 9 milliliters of peripheral blood was collected into an EDTA anticoagulant tube. Ficoll Paque Plus density gradient separation was used to isolate PBMCs, and no additional T cell sorting was done. An Agilent 2100 Bioanalyzer and agarose gel were used to check RNA quality, while a NanoDrop 2000 measured RNA concentration. Library preparation was by multiplex PCR. Sequencer: Illumina HiSeq 4000. To build TCR beta libraries, CDR3 regions were amplified by Arm-PCR using iRepertoire HTBI primers. PCR products were gel purified before sequencing. In the authors' own workflow: Gene usage analysis of CDR3 amino acid clonotypes relied on the roughly 67 TRBV and over 13 TRBJ segments identified across samples. Filtered high-quality paired reads were merged into contigs using COPE and FqMerger. BLAST was used to align contigs to the IMGT TRBV, TRBD and TRBJ reference genes, and CDR3 was defined following IMGT. Highly expanded clones were defined as clonotypes with a frequency above 0.1%. Shannon entropy was used to measure repertoire diversity, and the Gini coefficient was used to measure V-J evenness. Clonotypes shared by more than one individual were considered public. Clones were called with MiXCR by TCRdb after fastp trimmed the public reads at Q25, and only in-frame beta chains were retained. A single entry per CDR3 protein holds the most common genes and DNA from its merged rows. TCRdb assigned the V and J calls; the authors' analysis was not used. Across this sample there are 200,000 to 300,000 distinct CDR3 sequences, with 20% seen only once. The ten largest account for 11% to 15% of the sample.

Notes on this clonotype: Its antigen is not yet known. Base qualities are not at hand, and no much larger clone is one base apart.

Trimming leaves V shorter by 4 bases and J shorter by 8 bases, with the junction holding 6 bases beyond the gene matches. The germline V gene encodes CDR1 MNHEY and CDR2 SVGAGI. The CDR3 covers 13 residues, taking in both the cysteine and the phenylalanine. Here the CDR3 DNA is all that survives: 39 bases in frame from base 1. Overall study results and their limits: Compared with newly diagnosed patients, patients with persistent Graves' disease had lower TCR Shannon entropy and fewer highly expanded clones, which suggests clonal expansion. Persistent patients shared more public clonotypes among themselves (over 2,500) than newly diagnosed patients did (more than 850). Sequencing and analysis were restricted to the TCR beta chain. Preferential use of TRBV28, TRBJ1-2 and TRBJ2-5 was observed in persistent disease, whereas TRBV20-1 and TRBJ2-1 were favored in newly diagnosed disease. The study examined only peripheral blood because the primary lesion, thyroid tissue, could not be accessed. As a limitation, the authors acknowledged that the small sample size may reduce accuracy.

The sequencing here drew on peripheral blood mononuclear cells (PBMCs), taken at new diagnosis, from a patient treated with antithyroid drugs. The rearrangement joined TRBV6-5 to TRBJ1-1, with 8 junctional bases fitting TRBD1. This receptor was obtained from a female donor with Graves disease. The DNA is as follows: TGTGCCAGCAGTTCTACCCGGGACAGGGAAGCTTTCTTT. Its translation reads: CASSSTRDREAFF.